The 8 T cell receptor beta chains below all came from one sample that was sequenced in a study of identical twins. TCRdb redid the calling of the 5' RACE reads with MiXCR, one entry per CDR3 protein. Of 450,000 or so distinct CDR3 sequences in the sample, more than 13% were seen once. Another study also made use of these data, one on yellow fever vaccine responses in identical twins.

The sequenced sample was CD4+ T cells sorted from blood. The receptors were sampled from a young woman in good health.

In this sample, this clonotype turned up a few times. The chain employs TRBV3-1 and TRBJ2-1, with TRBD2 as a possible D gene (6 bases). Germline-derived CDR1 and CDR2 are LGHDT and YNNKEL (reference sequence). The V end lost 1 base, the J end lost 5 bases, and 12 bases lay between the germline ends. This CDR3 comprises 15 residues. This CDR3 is CASSQGSGGNNEQFF. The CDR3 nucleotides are TGTGCCAGCAGCCAAGGATCAGGAGGGAACAATGAGCAGTTCTTC.

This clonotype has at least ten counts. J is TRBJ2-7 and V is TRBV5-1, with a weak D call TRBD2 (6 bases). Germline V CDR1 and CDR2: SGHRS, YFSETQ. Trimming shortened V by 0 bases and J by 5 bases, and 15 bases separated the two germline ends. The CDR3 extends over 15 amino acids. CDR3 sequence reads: CASSLVGGTGNEQYF. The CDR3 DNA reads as TGCGCCAGCAGCTTGGTCGGCGGGACCGGCAACGAGCAGTACTTC. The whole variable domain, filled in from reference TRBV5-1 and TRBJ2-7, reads KAGVTQTPRYLIKTRGQQVTLSCSPISGHRSVSWYQQTPGQGLQFLFEYFSETQRNKGNFPGRFSGRQFSNSRSEMNVSTLELGDSALYLCASSLVGGTGNEQYFGPGTRLTVT.

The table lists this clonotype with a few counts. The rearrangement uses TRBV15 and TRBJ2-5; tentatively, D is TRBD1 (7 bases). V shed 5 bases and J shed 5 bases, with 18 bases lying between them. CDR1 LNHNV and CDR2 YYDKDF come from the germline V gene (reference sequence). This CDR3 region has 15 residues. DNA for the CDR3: TGTGCCACCAGCGAAGTCCAGGGGGGCAGGGAGACCCAGTACTTC. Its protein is CATSEVQGGRETQYF.

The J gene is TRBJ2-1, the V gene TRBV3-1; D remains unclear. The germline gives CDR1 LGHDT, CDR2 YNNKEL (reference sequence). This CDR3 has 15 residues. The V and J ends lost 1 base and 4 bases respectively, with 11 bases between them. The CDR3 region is CASSQGLDLYNEQFF. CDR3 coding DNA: TGTGCCAGCAGCCAAGGGCTAGACCTATACAATGAGCAGTTCTTC.

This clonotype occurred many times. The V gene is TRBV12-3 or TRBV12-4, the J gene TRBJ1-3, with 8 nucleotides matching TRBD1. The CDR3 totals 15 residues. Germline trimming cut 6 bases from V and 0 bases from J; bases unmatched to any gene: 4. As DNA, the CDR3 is TGTGCCAGCAGACACACAGGGGGCTCTGGAAACACCATATATTTT. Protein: CASRHTGGSGNTIYF.

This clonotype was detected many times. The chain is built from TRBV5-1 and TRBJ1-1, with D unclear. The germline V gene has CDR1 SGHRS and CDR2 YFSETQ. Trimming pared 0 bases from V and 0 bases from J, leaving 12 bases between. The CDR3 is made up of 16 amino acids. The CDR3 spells CASSLANFGVNTEAFF. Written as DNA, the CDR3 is TGCGCCAGCAGCTTGGCCAATTTTGGGGTGAACACTGAAGCTTTCTTT.

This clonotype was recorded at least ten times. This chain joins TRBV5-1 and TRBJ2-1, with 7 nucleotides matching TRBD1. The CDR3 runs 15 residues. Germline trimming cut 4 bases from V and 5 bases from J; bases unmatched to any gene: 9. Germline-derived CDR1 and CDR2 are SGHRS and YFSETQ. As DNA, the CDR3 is TGCGCCAGCAGCCGAGGGGGCCAAAAACACAATGAGCAGTTCTTC. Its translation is CASSRGGQKHNEQFF.

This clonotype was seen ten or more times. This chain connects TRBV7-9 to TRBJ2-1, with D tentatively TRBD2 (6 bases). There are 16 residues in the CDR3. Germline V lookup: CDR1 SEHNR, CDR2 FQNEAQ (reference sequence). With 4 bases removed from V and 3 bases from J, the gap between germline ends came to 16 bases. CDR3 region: CASSSPVGGFYNEQFF. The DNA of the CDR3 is TGTGCCAGCAGCTCCCCAGTCGGGGGATTCTACAATGAGCAGTTCTTC.